This entry lists 14 T cell receptor beta chains sequenced from one sample in a study of cytomegalovirus exposure and HLA in healthy donors. 60 Vbeta and 13 Jbeta primers were used in PCR. Only in-frame clones appear in the TCRdb table, and some are missing; sequencing was by immunoSEQ multiplex PCR. The sample shows about 160,000 clones, roughly 70% of them seen only once. Sequenced input: PBMCs. Receptors originate from a man in his forties in good health and CMV-seropositive.

The chain employs TRBV7-2 and TRBJ2-7; D gene unclear. CDR3 length: 11 amino acids. Germline assignment: CDR1 SGHTA and CDR2 FQGNSA. V was trimmed by 5 bases and J by 2 bases, leaving 4 bases between them. CDR3 nucleotides: TGTGCCAGCAGCATAACCTACGAGCAGTACTTC. This codes for CASSITYEQYF.

This chain links TRBV25-1 with TRBJ1-6; D is ambiguous. Trimming pared 6 bases from V and 8 bases from J, leaving 8 bases between. The CDR3 covers 12 residues. Germline V gene lookup returns CDR1 MGHDK and CDR2 SYGVNS. The CDR3 here is CASSGLYSPLHF. The CDR3 DNA reads as TGTGCCAGCAGCGGACTTTATTCACCCCTCCACTTT.

This chain connects TRBV27 to TRBJ1-5; D is unclear. V shed 6 bases and J shed 7 bases, with 13 bases lying between them. The CDR3 has 13 residues. The germline V gene encodes CDR1 MNHEY and CDR2 SMNVEV (reference sequence). The CDR3 is CASSLEEKQPQHF. The CDR3 DNA reads TGTGCCAGCAGCCTAGAGGAGAAGCAGCCCCAGCATTTT.

This chain joins TRBV5-4 and TRBJ2-3, with a weak D call TRBD1 (6 bases). There are 14 residues in the CDR3. CDR1 is SGHNT, CDR2 YYREEE, per germline (reference sequence). Deletions cut 5 bases from V and 3 bases from J, with 13 bases between. CDR3 sequence: CASRNQGKTDTQYF. CDR3 coding DNA: TGTGCCAGCAGAAATCAGGGGAAGACAGATACGCAGTATTTT.

The chain joins TRBV6-6 to TRBJ1-1; D not certain. This CDR3 spans 13 amino acids. In germline, CDR1 is MNHNY, CDR2 SVGAGI (reference sequence). With 10 bases removed from V and 4 bases from J, the gap between germline ends came to 16 bases. The CDR3 nucleotides are TGTGCCACCGTAAACGGGAGAGGCACTGAAGCTTTCTTT. Its protein is CATVNGRGTEAFF.

The rearrangement joins TRBV19 to TRBJ1-5; possible D gene TRBD1, 5 bases. This CDR3 is 14 amino acids long. V was shortened by 7 bases and J by 1 base, with 11 bases between the two germline ends. Germline V gene sequence: CDR1 LNHDA, CDR2 SQIVND (reference sequence). Here the CDR3 reads CASTNRLSNQPQHF. The DNA for the CDR3 is TGTGCCAGTACCAACAGGCTAAGCAATCAGCCCCAGCATTTT.

This chain links TRBV6-1 with TRBJ2-3; D possibly corresponds to TRBD2 (5 bases). Looked up from germline, CDR1 is MNHNS and CDR2 is SASEGT. The CDR3 has 16 amino acids. Trimming pared 4 bases from V and 0 bases from J, leaving 14 bases between. The DNA for the CDR3 is TGTGCCAGCAGTGGGGTCATGCGGGTCAGCACAGATACGCAGTATTTT. Its protein product is CASSGVMRVSTDTQYF.

The chain carries TRBV18 and TRBJ2-5; no reliable D call. The end of the DNA aligns better with TRBJ2-7, so the J call may be wrong. Germline assignment: CDR1 KGHSH and CDR2 LQKENI. CDR3 length: 14 amino acids. In DNA form, the CDR3 reads TGTGCCAGCTCACCACCGAATTCCCCCTACGAGCAGTACTTC. Translated: CASSPPNSPYEQYF.

The V and J genes are TRBV5-4 and TRBJ2-1; 14 nucleotides align to TRBD2. The germline gives CDR1 SGHNT, CDR2 YYREEE (reference sequence). The ends lost 4 bases at V and 8 bases at J; junction bases unmatched: 5. The CDR3 loop spans 15 amino acids. CDR3 residues: CASSHGTSGGDEQFF. CDR3 nucleotides: TGTGCCAGCAGCCATGGGACTAGCGGGGGTGATGAGCAGTTCTTC. The full variable domain, with the rest looked up from reference TRBV5-4 and TRBJ2-1, is ETGVTQSPTHLIKTRGQQVTLRCSSQSGHNTVSWYQQALGQGPQFIFQYYREEENGRGNFPPRFSGLQFPNYSSELNVNALELDDSALYLCASSHGTSGGDEQFFGPGTRLTVL.

Only a few counts were recorded for this clone. This chain joins TRBV2 and TRBJ1-4; maybe TRBD1 (5 bases). Germline V gene lookup returns CDR1 SNHLY and CDR2 FYNNEI. V was pared by 1 base and J by 6 bases, with 9 bases between. The CDR3 is made up of 14 amino acids. CDR3 nucleotides: TGTGCCAGCAGTGAAGGGTGGGGGGATGAAAAACTGTTTTTT. Translated: CASSEGWGDEKLFF.

Here the CDR3 DNA reads TGTGCCAGCAGTTCAAATACAGGGGATTCTACCTTC. Translation: CASSSNTGDSTF. The V and J genes are TRBV27 and TRBJ1-2; 7 nucleotides agree with TRBD1. Germline lookup yields CDR1 MNHEY and CDR2 SMNVEV (reference sequence). This CDR3 is built from 12 residues. J was trimmed by 14 bases and V by 4 bases; bases with no gene match: 10.

This clone was seen a single time. V is TRBV7-9 and J is TRBJ2-5; TRBD2 matches 8 bases. The germline CDR1 and CDR2 sequences are SEHNR and FQNEAQ (reference sequence). The junction had 10 bases not matched to a gene; V was cut back by 0 bases and J by 1 base. The CDR3 has 18 residues. This CDR3 is CASSLAFGGGPFQETQYF. In nucleotides, the CDR3 is TGTGCCAGCAGCTTAGCGTTCGGCGGGGGGCCTTTCCAAGAGACCCAGTACTTC.

The V gene is TRBV9, the J gene TRBJ1-2; 7 nucleotides line up with TRBD1. The CDR3 is made up of 14 amino acids. Unmatched junction bases numbered 8, after V lost 5 bases and J lost 4 bases. Looked up from germline, CDR1 is SGDLS and CDR2 is YYNGEE. The CDR3 loop is CASRIGQAGYGYTF. CDR3 nucleotides: TGTGCCAGCAGGATCGGACAGGCTGGCTATGGCTACACCTTC. The entire variable domain, with the rest obtained from reference TRBV9 and TRBJ1-2, is as follows: DSGVTQTPKHLITATGQRVTLRCSPRSGDLSVYWYQQSLDQGLQFLIQYYNGEERAKGNILERFSAQQFPDLHSELNLSSLELGDSALYFCASRIGQAGYGYTFGSGTRLTVV.

The chain couples TRBV5-4 to TRBJ1-2, with a tentative D call TRBD1 (5 bases). This CDR3 region has 13 residues. Trimming removed 2 bases from V and 6 bases from J, with 11 bases in between. The germline V gene encodes CDR1 SGHNT and CDR2 YYREEE (reference sequence). The CDR3 sequence: CASSFRGVDGYTF. The CDR3 region has the DNA TGTGCCAGCAGCTTCCGGGGGGTGGATGGCTACACCTTC.